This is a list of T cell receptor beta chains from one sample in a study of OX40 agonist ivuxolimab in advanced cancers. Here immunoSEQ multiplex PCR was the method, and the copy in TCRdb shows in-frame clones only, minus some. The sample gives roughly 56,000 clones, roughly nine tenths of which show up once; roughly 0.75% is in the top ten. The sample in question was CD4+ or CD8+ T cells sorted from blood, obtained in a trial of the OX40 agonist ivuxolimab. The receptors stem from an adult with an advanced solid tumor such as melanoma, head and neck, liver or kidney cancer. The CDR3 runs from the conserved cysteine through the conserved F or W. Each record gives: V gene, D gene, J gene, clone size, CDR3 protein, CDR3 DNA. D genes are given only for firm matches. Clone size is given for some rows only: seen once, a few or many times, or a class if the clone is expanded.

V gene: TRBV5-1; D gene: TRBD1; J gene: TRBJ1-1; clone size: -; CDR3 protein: CASSSADRASTEAFF; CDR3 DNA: TGCGCCAGCAGCTCGGCGGACAGGGCGAGCACTGAAGCTTTCTTT
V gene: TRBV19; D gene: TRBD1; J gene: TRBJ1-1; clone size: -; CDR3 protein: CASSNTQGASMNTEAFF; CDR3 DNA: TGTGCCAGTTCGAATACCCAGGGGGCCTCCATGAACACTGAAGCTTTCTTT
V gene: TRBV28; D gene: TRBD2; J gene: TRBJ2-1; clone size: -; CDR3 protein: CAIPGPGLGGNEQFF; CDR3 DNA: TGTGCCATCCCTGGCCCGGGACTAGGGGGGAATGAGCAGTTCTTC
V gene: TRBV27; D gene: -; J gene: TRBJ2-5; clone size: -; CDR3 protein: CASSSGRGTQYF; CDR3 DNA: TGTGCCAGCAGTTCTGGCCGGGGGACCCAGTACTTC
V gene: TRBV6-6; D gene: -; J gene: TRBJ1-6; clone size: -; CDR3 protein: CASRTDGFLNSPLHF; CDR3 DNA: TGTGCCAGCAGAACGGACGGTTTCCTTAATTCACCCCTCCACTTT
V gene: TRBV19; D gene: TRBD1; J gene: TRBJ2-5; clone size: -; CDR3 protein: CASSEGAHLETQYF; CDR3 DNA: TGTGCCAGTAGTGAGGGGGCGCATCTAGAGACCCAGTACTTC
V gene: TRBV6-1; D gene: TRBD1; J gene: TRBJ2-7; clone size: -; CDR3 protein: CASSHRTGASYEQYF; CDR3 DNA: TGTGCCAGCAGTCACCGGACAGGAGCCTCCTACGAGCAGTACTTC
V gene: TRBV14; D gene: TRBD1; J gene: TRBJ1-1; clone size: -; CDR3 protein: CASSQVPRQGGLAEAFF; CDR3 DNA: TGTGCCAGCAGCCAAGTTCCCCGACAGGGGGGATTGGCGGAAGCTTTCTTT
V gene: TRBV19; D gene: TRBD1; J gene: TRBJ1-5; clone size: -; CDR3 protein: CASSARDRVNQPQHF; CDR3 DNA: TGTGCCAGTAGTGCCCGGGACAGGGTAAATCAGCCCCAGCATTTT
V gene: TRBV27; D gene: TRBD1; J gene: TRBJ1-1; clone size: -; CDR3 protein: CASSAGGGRLGTEAFF; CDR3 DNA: TGTGCCAGCAGTGCAGGGGGCGGTCGTTTAGGGACTGAAGCTTTCTTT
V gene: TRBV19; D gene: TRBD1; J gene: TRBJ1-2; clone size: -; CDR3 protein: CASNNRGLGYGYTF; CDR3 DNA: TGTGCCAGCAATAACAGGGGGCTCGGCTATGGCTACACCTTC
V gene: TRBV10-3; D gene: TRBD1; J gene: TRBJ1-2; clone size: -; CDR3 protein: CAISERQGYHYGYTF; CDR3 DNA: TGTGCCATCAGTGAGAGACAGGGATACCACTATGGCTACACCTTC
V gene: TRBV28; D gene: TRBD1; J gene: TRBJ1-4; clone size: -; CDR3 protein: CASSSPGQGQKLFF; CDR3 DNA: TGTGCCAGCAGTTCGCCGGGACAGGGTCAGAAACTGTTTTTT
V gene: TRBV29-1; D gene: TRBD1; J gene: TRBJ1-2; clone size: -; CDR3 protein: CSVGQGRYGYTF; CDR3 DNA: TGCAGCGTAGGACAGGGACGGTATGGCTACACCTTC
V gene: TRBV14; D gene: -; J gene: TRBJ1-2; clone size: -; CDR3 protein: CASSSRNYGYTF; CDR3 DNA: TGTGCCAGCAGCTCTCGGAACTATGGCTACACCTTC
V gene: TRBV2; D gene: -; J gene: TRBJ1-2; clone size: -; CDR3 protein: CASSEGGHYGYTF; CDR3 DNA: TGTGCCAGCAGTGAGGGGGGACACTATGGCTACACCTTC
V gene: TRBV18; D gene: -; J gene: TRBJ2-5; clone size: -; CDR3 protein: CASSPGMRETQYF; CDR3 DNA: TGTGCCAGCTCACCGGGGATGCGAGAGACCCAGTACTTC
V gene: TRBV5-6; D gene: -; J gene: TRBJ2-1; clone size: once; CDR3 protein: CASSFGPWSSYNEQFF; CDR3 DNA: TGTGCCAGCAGCTTCGGACCCTGGAGCTCCTACAATGAGCAGTTCTTC
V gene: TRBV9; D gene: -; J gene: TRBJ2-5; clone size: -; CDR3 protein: CASSVYGTTYRAGPRETQYF; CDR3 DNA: TGTGCCAGCAGCGTATACGGGACAACTTATAGAGCGGGCCCAAGAGAGACCCAGTACTTC
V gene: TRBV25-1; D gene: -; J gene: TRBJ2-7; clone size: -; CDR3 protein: CASSDSWGGGGGYEQYF; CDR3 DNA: TGTGCCAGCAGTGATAGCTGGGGTGGAGGGGGCGGCTACGAGCAGTACTTC
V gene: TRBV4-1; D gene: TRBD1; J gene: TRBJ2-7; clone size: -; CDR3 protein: CASSQGDRGSYEQYF; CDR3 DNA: TGCGCCAGCAGCCAAGGGGACAGGGGATCCTACGAGCAGTACTTC
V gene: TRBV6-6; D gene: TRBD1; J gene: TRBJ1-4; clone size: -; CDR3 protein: CASSYPGQGFEKLFF; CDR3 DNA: TGTGCCAGCAGTTACCCGGGACAGGGCTTTGAAAAACTGTTTTTT
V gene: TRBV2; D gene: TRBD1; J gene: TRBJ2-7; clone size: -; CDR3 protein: CASSADRGSYEQYF; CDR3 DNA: TGTGCCAGCAGTGCGGACAGGGGCTCCTACGAGCAGTACTTC
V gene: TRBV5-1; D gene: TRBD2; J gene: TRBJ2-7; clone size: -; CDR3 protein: CASSPGLAGGTYEQYF; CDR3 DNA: TGCGCCAGCAGCCCGGGACTAGCGGGAGGAACCTACGAGCAGTACTTC
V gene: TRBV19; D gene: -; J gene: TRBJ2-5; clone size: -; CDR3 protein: CASSAWQETQYF; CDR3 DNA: TGTGCCAGCTCAGCGTGGCAAGAGACCCAGTACTTC
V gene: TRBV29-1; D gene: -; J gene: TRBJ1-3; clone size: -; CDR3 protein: CSVEVQVPRNTIYF; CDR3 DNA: TGCAGCGTTGAGGTCCAGGTACCACGAAACACCATATATTTT
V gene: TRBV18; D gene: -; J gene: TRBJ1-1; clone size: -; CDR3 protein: CASSPPPVRRVGEAFF; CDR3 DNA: TGTGCCAGCTCACCCCCACCAGTTCGAAGGGTCGGTGAAGCTTTCTTT
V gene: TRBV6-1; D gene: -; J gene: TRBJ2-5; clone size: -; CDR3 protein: CASSRDTQETQYF; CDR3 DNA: TGTGCCAGCAGCCGGGACACCCAAGAGACCCAGTACTTC
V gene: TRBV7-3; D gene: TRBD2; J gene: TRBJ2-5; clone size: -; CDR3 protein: CASSLMRLAGGPSETQYF; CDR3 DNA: TGTGCCAGCAGCTTAATGCGACTAGCGGGAGGGCCCTCGGAGACCCAGTACTTC
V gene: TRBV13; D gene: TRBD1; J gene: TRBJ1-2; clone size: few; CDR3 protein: CASSSSTGGASYGYTF; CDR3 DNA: TGTGCCAGCAGCTCATCGACAGGGGGCGCCAGCTATGGCTACACCTTC
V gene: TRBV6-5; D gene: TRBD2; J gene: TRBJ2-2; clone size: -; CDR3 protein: CATRGGGANTGELFF; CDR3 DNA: TGTGCCACCCGTGGCGGGGGGGCGAACACCGGGGAGCTGTTTTTT
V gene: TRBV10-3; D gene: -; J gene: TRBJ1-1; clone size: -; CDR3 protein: CAISESKFQGRVTEAFF; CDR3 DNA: TGTGCCATCAGTGAGTCGAAATTTCAGGGGAGGGTCACTGAAGCTTTCTTT
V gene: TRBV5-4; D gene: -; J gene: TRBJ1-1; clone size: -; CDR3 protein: CASRSNPQMNTEAFF; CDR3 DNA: TGTGCCAGCCGTTCCAATCCACAGATGAACACTGAAGCTTTCTTT
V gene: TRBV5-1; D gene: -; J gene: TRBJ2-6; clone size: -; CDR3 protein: CASSPDPGTSANVLTF; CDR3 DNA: TGCGCCAGCAGCCCTGATCCCGGGACGTCGGCCAACGTCCTGACTTTC
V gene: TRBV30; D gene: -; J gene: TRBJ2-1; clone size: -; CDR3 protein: CAWSVHNEQFF; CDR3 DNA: TGTGCCTGGAGTGTACACAATGAGCAGTTCTTC
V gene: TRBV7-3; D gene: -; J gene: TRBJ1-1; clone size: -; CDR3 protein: CASSLRDGSTEAFF; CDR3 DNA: TGTGCCAGCAGCTTAAGGGATGGTTCCACTGAAGCTTTCTTT
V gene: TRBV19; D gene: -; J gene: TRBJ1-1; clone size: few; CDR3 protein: CASSIRGRAFF; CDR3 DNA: TGTGCCAGTAGTATACGAGGGAGAGCTTTCTTT
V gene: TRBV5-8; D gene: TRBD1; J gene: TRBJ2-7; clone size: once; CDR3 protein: CASTWTGPSYEQYF; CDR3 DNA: TGTGCCAGCACCTGGACAGGGCCCTCCTACGAGCAGTACTTC
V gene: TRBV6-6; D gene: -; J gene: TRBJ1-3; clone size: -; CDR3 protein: CASRKGQSGNTIYF; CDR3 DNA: TGTGCCAGCAGAAAGGGACAATCTGGAAACACCATATATTTT
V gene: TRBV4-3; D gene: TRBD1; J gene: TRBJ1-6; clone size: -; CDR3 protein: CASSQEGGQGASSSLHF; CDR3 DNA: TGCGCCAGCAGCCAAGAGGGAGGGCAGGGGGCATCTTCATCCCTCCACTTT
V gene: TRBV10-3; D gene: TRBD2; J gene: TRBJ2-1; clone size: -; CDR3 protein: CATATSGVNEQFF; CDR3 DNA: TGTGCCACCGCGACTAGCGGGGTAAATGAGCAGTTCTTC
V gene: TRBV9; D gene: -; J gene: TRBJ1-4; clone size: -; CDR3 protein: CASSVESGYYEKLFF; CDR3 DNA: TGTGCCAGCAGCGTAGAGTCAGGGTACTATGAAAAACTGTTTTTT
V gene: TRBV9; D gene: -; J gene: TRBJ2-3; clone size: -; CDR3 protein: CASSVADSTADTQYF; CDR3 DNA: TGTGCCAGCAGCGTAGCTGACTCAACAGCTGATACGCAGTATTTT
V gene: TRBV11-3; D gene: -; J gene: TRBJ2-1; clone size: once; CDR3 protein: CASSSYYNEQFF; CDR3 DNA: TGTGCCAGCAGCTCCTACTACAATGAGCAGTTCTTC
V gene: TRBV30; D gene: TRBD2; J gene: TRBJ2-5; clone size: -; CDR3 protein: CAWSVRLGTSGSRQETQYF; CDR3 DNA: TGTGCCTGGAGTGTACGGTTAGGGACTAGCGGGAGTCGGCAAGAGACCCAGTACTTC
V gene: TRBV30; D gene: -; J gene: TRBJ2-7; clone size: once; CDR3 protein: CAGKEGRDEQYF; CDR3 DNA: TGTGCCGGGAAGGAGGGACGGGACGAGCAGTACTTC
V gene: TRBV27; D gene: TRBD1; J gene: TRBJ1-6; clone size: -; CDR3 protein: CASKPGQNNSPLHF; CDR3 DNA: TGTGCCAGCAAACCGGGACAGAATAATTCACCCCTCCACTTT